This TCR beta chain was identified in a study of PD-L1 blockade in urothelial cancer. Study at large: Median blood clonality was about 0.086, with 82,636 unique TCRs.

Comment on this clone: Other DNA sequences in this specimen translate into the identical CDR3.

Synthetic analogs of TCR templates were spiked into every PCR. Sequencing used immunoSEQ multiplex PCR; TCRdb keeps in-frame clones, though not all of them. In the table there are roughly 84,000 clones, 82% of which are singletons. Germline values: CDR1 LNHDA, CDR2 SQIVND (reference sequence). This CDR3 is 14 amino acids long. The trim removed 4 bases at V and 6 bases at J, leaving 4 bases unmatched. Each patient supplied 1 to 8 pretreatment and on-treatment samples. This rearrangement joins TRBV19 to TRBJ2-3, with 10 bases aligning to TRBD2. The TCR comes from a man between 65 and 85 years old with urothelial cancer. Sequencing used PBMCs, obtained around atezolizumab (anti-PD-L1) treatment. DNA for the CDR3: TGTGCCAGTAGTAGAGCGGGAGGGGTGGATACGCAGTATTTT. This encodes CASSRAGGVDTQYF. Complete variable domain (other parts from reference TRBV19 and TRBJ2-3): DGGITQSPKYLFRKEGQNVTLSCEQNLNHDAMYWYRQDPGQGLRLIYYSQIVNDFQKGDIAEGYSVSREKKESFPLTVTSAQKNPTAFYLCASSRAGGVDTQYFGPGTRLTVL.